These T cell receptor beta chains were read from a single sample in a study of shared clonotypes between healthy human individuals. Using immunoSEQ multiplex PCR, the repertoire was profiled, and TCRdb retains in-frame clones only, with some absent. The sample holds about 1,900,000 clones, approximately 95% seen once. The material sequenced was naive CD8+ T cells sorted from blood. All receptors come from a man aged 18-30 years in good health. Both conserved end residues are part of each CDR3. The order of the fields is J gene, clone size, V gene, D gene, CDR3 protein, CDR3 DNA. The D gene is left open where the match is weak. The size field is filled for only some rows; it gives once, few, many or a size class.

>TRBJ2-3|-|TRBV27|TRBD2
CASSPPLASGFTDTQYF
TGTGCCAGCAGCCCGCCCCTCGCTAGCGGTTTCACAGATACGCAGTATTTT
>TRBJ2-1|-|TRBV4-1|TRBD1
CASSQEVQGAYNEQFF
TGCGCCAGCAGCCAAGAAGTACAGGGGGCCTACAATGAGCAGTTCTTC
>TRBJ2-1|-|TRBV19|TRBD2
CASSIDGGGYNEQFF
TGTGCCAGTAGTATAGATGGGGGGGGATACAATGAGCAGTTCTTC
>TRBJ2-7|-|TRBV27|TRBD2
CASSAGGWLEQYF
TGTGCCAGTTCGGCGGGGGGTTGGTTAGAGCAGTACTTC
>TRBJ1-2|-|TRBV6-5|-
CASSTDGGNYGYTF
TGTGCCAGCAGTACCGACGGGGGAAACTATGGCTACACCTTC
>TRBJ2-7|-|TRBV23-1|-
CASSQFLDGGSYEQYF
TGCGCCAGCAGTCAATTCTTGGACGGCGGCTCCTACGAGCAGTACTTC
>TRBJ2-5|once|TRBV5-6|TRBD2
CASSFWTSWETQYF
TGTGCCAGCAGCTTCTGGACTAGCTGGGAGACCCAGTACTTC
>TRBJ2-3|-|TRBV7-9|-
CASSHDADSSTDTQYF
TGTGCCAGCAGCCACGATGCCGACAGTAGCACAGATACGCAGTATTTT
>TRBJ2-7|-|TRBV7-9|-
CASSPPLARDTYEQYF
TGTGCCAGCAGCCCCCCGTTAGCCCGGGACACCTACGAGCAGTACTTC
>TRBJ2-3|-|TRBV2|TRBD1
CALQGALTDTQYF
TGTGCCCTACAGGGGGCATTAACAGATACGCAGTATTTT
>TRBJ1-5|-|TRBV11-2|-
CASSSMGGATQPQHF
TGTGCCAGCAGCTCTATGGGAGGAGCAACTCAGCCCCAGCATTTT
>TRBJ2-3|once|TRBV4-2|-
CASSQDFGPSDTQYF
TGTGCCAGCAGCCAAGATTTTGGGCCCTCGGATACGCAGTATTTT
>TRBJ2-3|-|TRBV19|-
CASSGTGNGATDTQYF
TGTGCCAGTAGTGGAACAGGGAATGGGGCCACAGATACGCAGTATTTT
>TRBJ1-4|-|TRBV12-2|-
CASRRTGKLFF
TGTGCAAGTCGCCGGACTGGAAAACTGTTTTTT
>TRBJ2-7|-|TRBV30|TRBD1
CAWSAQGQGKNEQYF
TGTGCCTGGAGTGCCCAGGGACAGGGAAAGAACGAGCAGTACTTC
>TRBJ1-4|-|TRBV27|-
CASREWTVNNEKLFF
TGTGCCAGCAGAGAGTGGACAGTTAATAATGAAAAACTGTTTTTT
>TRBJ2-7|-|TRBV6-6|-
CASTKPDGSYEQYF
TGTGCCAGCACCAAACCTGACGGCTCCTACGAGCAGTACTTC
>TRBJ1-1|-|TRBV2|-
CASSENLGMNTEAFF
TGTGCCAGCAGTGAAAATCTGGGAATGAACACTGAAGCTTTCTTT
>TRBJ1-6|once|TRBV27|-
CASRTKGDSPLHF
TGTGCCAGCAGAACGAAAGGAGACTCACCCCTCCACTTT
>TRBJ2-2|-|TRBV6-1|-
CASIRDTGELFF
TGTGCCAGCATTCGGGACACCGGGGAGCTGTTTTTT
>TRBJ1-1|-|TRBV5-4|TRBD1
CASSFGTGGREAFF
TGTGCCAGCAGCTTTGGGACAGGGGGCCGCGAAGCTTTCTTT
>TRBJ2-7|once|TRBV5-5|-
CASSLAGPGIYIYEQYF
TGTGCCAGCAGCTTGGCGGGGCCAGGGATCTACATATACGAGCAGTACTTC
>TRBJ2-7|-|TRBV5-5|TRBD1
CASSWGTGAGEQYF
TGTGCCAGCAGCTGGGGGACAGGGGCAGGGGAGCAGTACTTC
>TRBJ1-5|once|TRBV15|-
CATSREGSWGNQPQHF
TGTGCCACCAGCAGAGAAGGCTCGTGGGGCAATCAGCCCCAGCATTTT
>TRBJ2-7|-|TRBV27|TRBD1
CASSPSTGAESYEQYF
TGTGCCAGCAGTCCGTCGACAGGGGCGGAATCCTACGAGCAGTACTTC
>TRBJ1-2|-|TRBV6-5|-
CASSSGTGYTF
TGTGCCAGCAGTTCCGGGACTGGCTACACCTTC
>TRBJ2-7|-|TRBV27|TRBD1
CASSQTGVPWEQYF
TGTGCCAGCAGTCAAACAGGGGTACCGTGGGAGCAGTACTTC
>TRBJ1-1|-|TRBV9|-
CASSVVPERGTEAFF
TGTGCCAGCAGCGTAGTCCCGGAGCGAGGGACTGAAGCTTTCTTT
>TRBJ2-7|-|TRBV27|TRBD2
CASSLESGGAYEQYF
TGTGCTAGCAGTTTAGAAAGCGGGGGGGCCTACGAGCAGTACTTC
>TRBJ2-7|-|TRBV4-1|TRBD2
CASSQDLGGGAYEQYF
TGCGCCAGCAGCCAAGATCTCGGGGGGGGCGCCTACGAGCAGTACTTC
>TRBJ2-7|-|TRBV4-1|TRBD2
CASSHSGMYEQYF
TGCGCCAGCAGCCATAGCGGGATGTACGAGCAGTACTTC
>TRBJ2-7|few|TRBV4-1|-
CASSQDVVVGSSYEQYF
TGCGCCAGCAGCCAAGATGTTGTCGTAGGCAGCTCCTACGAGCAGTACTTC
>TRBJ1-2|-|TRBV2|-
CASSEAQIATGYTF
TGTGCCAGCAGTGAAGCGCAGATAGCAACTGGCTACACCTTC
>TRBJ2-3|-|TRBV4-3|TRBD2
CASSHLQREGYKQYF
TGCGCCAGCAGCCATCTCCAGCGGGAGGGTTATAAACAGTATTTT
>TRBJ2-7|-|TRBV2|-
CASSEARWGPRGVYEQYF
TGTGCCAGCAGTGAAGCGCGTTGGGGGCCCAGAGGGGTCTACGAGCAGTACTTC
>TRBJ2-7|-|TRBV9|-
CASSVAQERGEQYF
TGTGCCAGCAGCGTAGCTCAGGAAAGAGGCGAGCAGTACTTC
>TRBJ1-5|-|TRBV10-2|-
CASSELSDFGQPQHF
TGCGCCAGCAGTGAGCTCAGCGATTTTGGACAGCCCCAGCATTTT
>TRBJ2-7|-|TRBV7-8|-
CASSLVGNSYEQYF
TGTGCCAGCAGCTTAGTCGGCAACTCCTACGAGCAGTACTTC
>TRBJ1-4|-|TRBV5-1|-
CASSLEAGALEKLFF
TGCGCCAGCAGCTTGGAAGCCGGGGCCCTGGAAAAACTGTTTTTT
>TRBJ2-3|-|TRBV10-3|-
CASTDASTDTQYF
TGTGCCTCGACGGACGCGAGCACAGATACGCAGTATTTT
>TRBJ2-2|-|TRBV9|-
CASSVEGGSTGELFF
TGTGCCAGCAGCGTAGAAGGGGGGTCCACCGGGGAGCTGTTTTTT
>TRBJ2-3|once|TRBV7-9|-
CASSLQGPDTQYF
TGTGCCAGCAGCTTACAGGGCCCAGATACGCAGTATTTT
>TRBJ1-2|-|TRBV19|-
CASIPNVGYYGYTF
TGTGCCAGTATTCCGAACGTCGGTTACTATGGCTACACCTTC
>TRBJ1-3|-|TRBV30|-
CAWKFRNTIYF
TGTGCCTGGAAGTTCAGAAACACCATATATTTT
>TRBJ1-1|-|TRBV25-1|TRBD1
CASSEELRQGEGAEAFF
TGTGCCAGCAGTGAAGAATTAAGACAGGGGGAAGGGGCTGAAGCTTTCTTT
>TRBJ2-5|once|TRBV28|-
CASSFLPGAQETQYF
TGTGCCAGCAGTTTTCTCCCAGGGGCGCAAGAGACCCAGTACTTC
>TRBJ2-2|-|TRBV9|-
CASSTGGGTGELFF
TGTGCCAGCAGCACGGGGGGCGGCACCGGGGAGCTGTTTTTT
>TRBJ2-4|-|TRBV6-5|TRBD1
CASSYSPGQGDIQYF
TGTGCCAGCAGTTACTCGCCAGGACAGGGGGACATTCAGTACTTC
>TRBJ2-7|-|TRBV5-6|TRBD1
CASSPQTGGESDYEQYF
TGTGCCAGCAGCCCCCAAACAGGGGGCGAATCCGATTACGAGCAGTACTTC
>TRBJ1-2|-|TRBV19|-
CASSIGPLNYGYTF
TGTGCCAGTAGTATAGGTCCATTAAACTATGGCTACACCTTC
>TRBJ2-7|-|TRBV4-1|-
CASSQVGGGGFNEQYF
TGCGCCAGCAGCCAAGTTGGCGGTGGGGGGTTTAACGAGCAGTACTTC
>TRBJ2-5|-|TRBV25-1|-
CASSEGQGKETQYF
TGTGCCAGCAGTGAAGGGCAGGGCAAAGAGACCCAGTACTTC
>TRBJ2-3|-|TRBV10-1|-
CASSESAWQTRNPDTQYF
TGCGCCAGCAGTGAGTCGGCCTGGCAGACGAGGAACCCGGATACGCAGTATTTT
>TRBJ1-3|once|TRBV30|-
CAWSVGLSGNTIYF
TGTGCCTGGAGTGTAGGGCTCTCTGGAAACACCATATATTTT
>TRBJ1-1|-|TRBV27|-
CASSQGKSTEAFF
TGTGCCAGCAGCCAGGGGAAAAGCACTGAAGCTTTCTTT
>TRBJ2-7|-|TRBV5-6|-
CASSLAVTYEQYF
TGTGCCAGCAGCTTGGCCGTGACCTACGAGCAGTACTTC
>TRBJ2-7|-|TRBV6-6|TRBD1
CASNLQGAAYEQYF
TGTGCCAGCAATTTACAGGGGGCCGCCTACGAGCAGTACTTC